These T cell receptor beta chains were read from a single sample in a study of CD8 T cells in ankylosing spondylitis. Via MiXCR, TCRdb re-called the 5' RACE reads, giving one row per CDR3 protein. The sample yields about 130,000 distinct CDR3 sequences, more than 9.5% seen once. The sample taken for sequencing was blood, either unsorted or a sorted T cell fraction (not recorded which). The receptors were gathered from a female donor with ankylosing spondylitis or in good health (not recorded which). CDR3s include the opening cysteine and the closing phenylalanine or tryptophan. Each record gives: V gene, D gene, J gene, clone size, CDR3 protein, CDR3 DNA. The D gene is left open where the match is weak. Not every row has a clone size; where given, it reads once, few, many or a size class.

>TRBV7-9|.|TRBJ1-2|many
CASSPRTELYGYTF
TGTGCCAGCAGCCCCCGGACGGAACTCTATGGCTACACCTTC
>TRBV5-5|.|TRBJ2-1|many
CASTLEGTGIYNEQFF
TGTGCCAGCACCCTGGAAGGGACCGGCATATACAATGAGCAGTTCTTC
>TRBV20-1|.|TRBJ2-3|many
CSPTPRGTDTQYF
TGCAGTCCTACCCCCAGGGGCACAGATACGCAGTATTTT
>TRBV23-1|TRBD1|TRBJ2-1|.
CASSQPDRGYNEQFF
TGCGCCAGCAGTCAACCGGACAGGGGCTACAATGAGCAGTTCTTC
>TRBV12-3/TRBV12-4|.|TRBJ1-3|many
CASRQSSGNTIYF
TGTGCCAGCAGACAAAGCTCTGGAAACACCATATATTTT
>TRBV3-1|.|TRBJ2-7|many
CASSQPRRSYEQYF
TGTGCCAGCAGCCAGCCCCGACGATCCTACGAGCAGTACTTC
>TRBV7-9|.|TRBJ2-4|many
CASSRVGPQDIQYF
TGTGCCAGCAGCCGAGTCGGGCCCCAGGACATTCAGTACTTC
>TRBV24-1|.|TRBJ2-1|many
CATSDAKNEQFF
TGTGCCACCAGTGATGCTAAGAATGAGCAGTTCTTC
>TRBV29-1|.|TRBJ1-1|few
CSVDAGRGTEAFF
TGCAGCGTTGACGCAGGTAGGGGTACTGAAGCTTTCTTT
>TRBV5-1|.|TRBJ1-1|many
CASSFPPTGRHTEAFF
TGCGCCAGCAGCTTCCCACCTACGGGTCGGCACACTGAAGCTTTCTTT
>TRBV12-3/TRBV12-4|.|TRBJ1-1|many
CASSPTSGVDTEAFF
TGTGCCAGCAGTCCTACAAGCGGCGTGGACACTGAAGCTTTCTTT
>TRBV7-6|.|TRBJ1-5|many
CASSLVGNSNQPQHF
TGTGCCAGCAGCTTAGTCGGCAATAGCAATCAGCCCCAGCATTTT
>TRBV10-3|TRBD2|TRBJ2-7|few
CAIRAGGPLEQYF
TGTGCCATCAGAGCGGGAGGGCCCCTCGAGCAGTACTTC
>TRBV28|.|TRBJ1-5|many
CASSLRPQHF
TGTGCCAGCAGTTTGCGGCCCCAGCATTTT
>TRBV12-3/TRBV12-4|.|TRBJ2-6|many
CASGHNVGSGANVLTF
TGTGCCAGCGGGCATAACGTGGGCTCTGGGGCCAACGTCCTGACTTTC
>TRBV2|TRBD1|TRBJ1-1|many
CASSTGDDGTEAFF
TGTGCCAGCAGCACAGGGGATGATGGTACTGAAGCTTTCTTT
>TRBV2|.|TRBJ1-1|many
CASTPGQKARFAFF
TGTGCCAGCACCCCAGGACAGAAGGCACGATTCGCTTTCTTT
>TRBV24-1|.|TRBJ2-5|many
CATSDARGTAALVRETQYF
TGTGCCACCAGTGATGCTCGTGGCACGGCGGCTTTGGTTAGAGAGACCCAGTACTTC
>TRBV7-7|TRBD1|TRBJ2-5|few
CASSSTGGETQYF
TGTGCCAGCAGCTCGACAGGGGGAGAGACCCAGTACTTC
>TRBV11-2|TRBD2|TRBJ2-7|many
CASSTGLSYEQYF
TGTGCCAGCAGTACGGGACTATCGTACGAGCAGTACTTC
>TRBV28|.|TRBJ1-5|many
CASSSGQGNQPQHF
TGTGCCAGCAGTTCCGGACAAGGCAATCAGCCCCAGCATTTT
>TRBV12-3/TRBV12-4|.|TRBJ1-4|many
CASSPDGGELFF
TGTGCCAGCAGTCCGGACGGAGGGGAACTGTTTTTT
>TRBV18|.|TRBJ1-1|few
CASSRGFREYSTEAFF
TGTGCCAGCTCACGGGGCTTTAGAGAGTATTCCACTGAAGCTTTCTTT
>TRBV5-1|.|TRBJ2-7|many
CASSFYPVESPYEQYF
TGCGCCAGCAGTTTTTACCCAGTGGAATCTCCCTACGAGCAGTACTTC
>TRBV5-1|TRBD2|TRBJ2-3|many
CASSLERGGSTDTQYF
TGCGCCAGCAGCTTGGAGCGGGGGGGTAGCACAGATACGCAGTATTTT
>TRBV5-1|.|TRBJ1-3|.
CASSFGWGNTIYF
TGCGCCAGCAGCTTTGGATGGGGAAACACCATATATTTT
>TRBV11-2|TRBD2|TRBJ2-1|many
CASSLVAGGSGEQFF
TGTGCCAGCAGCTTGGTTGCGGGAGGGTCGGGTGAGCAGTTCTTC
>TRBV5-4|TRBD2|TRBJ2-2|.
CASSWGLAGGTGELFF
TGTGCCAGCAGCTGGGGACTAGCGGGGGGCACCGGGGAGCTGTTTTTT
>TRBV12-3/TRBV12-4|.|TRBJ2-2|many
CASSFGRGNTGELFF
TGTGCCAGCAGTTTTGGCAGGGGGAACACCGGGGAGCTGTTTTTT
>TRBV19|.|TRBJ1-1|many
CASSFGTRTEAFF
TGTGCCAGTAGTTTCGGGACGAGGACTGAAGCTTTCTTT
>TRBV6-1|TRBD2|TRBJ2-1|.
CASSVAGTSGYNEQFF
TGTGCCAGCAGCGTCGCTGGGACTAGCGGCTACAATGAGCAGTTCTTC
>TRBV6-1|.|TRBJ1-2|many
CASSPDIKAGYTF
TGTGCCAGCAGTCCCGACATTAAGGCTGGCTACACCTTC
>TRBV29-1|TRBD1|TRBJ1-1|.
CSVGTGTGGGAFF
TGCAGCGTTGGGACAGGGACCGGGGGTGGAGCTTTCTTT
>TRBV5-1|.|TRBJ2-1|.
CASSLAVVGVDEQFF
TGCGCCAGCAGCTTGGCCGTGGTAGGGGTGGATGAACAGTTCTTC
>TRBV5-1|TRBD2|TRBJ2-1|.
CASSHELAGVGEQFF
TGCGCCAGCAGCCACGAACTAGCGGGGGTAGGTGAGCAGTTCTTC
>TRBV9|TRBD1|TRBJ2-7|few
CASSAGTGKSHEQYF
TGTGCCAGCAGCGCAGGGACAGGGAAAAGCCACGAGCAGTACTTC
>TRBV20-1|.|TRBJ1-5|few
CSAIGRYQPQHF
TGCAGTGCTATTGGAAGATATCAGCCCCAGCATTTT
>TRBV12-3/TRBV12-4|TRBD1|TRBJ1-4|many
CASSPPGQGWELFF
TGTGCCAGCAGTCCGCCCGGACAGGGTTGGGAACTGTTTTTT
>TRBV12-3/TRBV12-4|TRBD1|TRBJ1-3|many
CASRPLTGRFGNTIYF
TGTGCCAGCAGACCTTTGACAGGGAGATTTGGAAACACCATATATTTT
>TRBV23-1|.|TRBJ2-5|few
CASSPEGRKGETQYF
TGCGCCAGCAGCCCAGAGGGGCGCAAGGGAGAGACCCAGTACTTC
>TRBV29-1|.|TRBJ2-7|few
CSVGTAGSTYEQYF
TGCAGCGTTGGAACCGCAGGGTCAACCTACGAGCAGTACTTC
>TRBV20-1|.|TRBJ1-3|many
CSARGWGNTIYF
TGCAGTGCCCGGGGGTGGGGAAACACCATATATTTT
>TRBV5-4|.|TRBJ1-1|many
CASSLYSDEAFF
TGTGCCAGCAGCTTGTATTCGGACGAAGCTTTCTTT
>TRBV7-2|TRBD2|TRBJ2-1|many
CASSLGLAGSYNEQFF
TGTGCCAGCAGCCTGGGACTAGCGGGGAGCTACAATGAGCAGTTCTTC
>TRBV3-1|.|TRBJ2-1|few
CASSPTAPSNEQFF
TGTGCCAGCAGCCCCACCGCCCCCTCCAATGAGCAGTTCTTC
>TRBV12-3/TRBV12-4|TRBD2|TRBJ2-1|many
CASTKPGLAGKQFF
TGTGCCAGCACCAAACCGGGACTAGCGGGAAAGCAGTTCTTC
>TRBV20-1|.|TRBJ2-7|few
CSAREGRYEQYF
TGCAGTGCTAGGGAGGGTCGGTACGAGCAGTACTTC
>TRBV20-1|TRBD1|TRBJ2-6|many
CSALTGAGANVLTF
TGCAGTGCCTTGACAGGGGCTGGGGCCAACGTCCTGACTTTC
>TRBV5-1|.|TRBJ2-5|many
CASTRNGETQYF
TGCGCCAGCACACGGAATGGGGAGACCCAGTACTTC
>TRBV19|.|TRBJ2-1|many
CASSIWGADEQFF
TGTGCCAGTAGTATTTGGGGGGCAGATGAGCAGTTCTTC